This T cell receptor beta chain was captured in a study of STAT5B mutations in CD4+ large granular lymphocyte leukemia. Study-level results: Compared with healthy controls (2/35), patient top clones favored TRBV06 (8/27).

Controls came from buffy coats of healthy blood donors. Measured with immunoSEQ multiplex PCR; TCRdb has only the in-frame clones, and not every one. The sample shows about 48,000 clones, 55% to 75% of them seen only once. As to this clone: The antigen is undetermined.

This CDR3 region has 14 residues. V was trimmed by 6 bases and J by 9 bases, leaving 15 bases between them. Germline V CDR1 and CDR2: MNHEY, SMNVEV (reference sequence). The source of this sequence is a human donor in good health. The chain uses TRBV27 and TRBJ1-6, with D perhaps TRBD1 (5 bases). The sequenced sample was CD4+ T cells from blood buffy coats. In DNA form, the CDR3 reads TGTGCCAGCAGAACAGGTCTTATCGCTTCACCCCTCCACTTT. Translation: CASRTGLIASPLHF.